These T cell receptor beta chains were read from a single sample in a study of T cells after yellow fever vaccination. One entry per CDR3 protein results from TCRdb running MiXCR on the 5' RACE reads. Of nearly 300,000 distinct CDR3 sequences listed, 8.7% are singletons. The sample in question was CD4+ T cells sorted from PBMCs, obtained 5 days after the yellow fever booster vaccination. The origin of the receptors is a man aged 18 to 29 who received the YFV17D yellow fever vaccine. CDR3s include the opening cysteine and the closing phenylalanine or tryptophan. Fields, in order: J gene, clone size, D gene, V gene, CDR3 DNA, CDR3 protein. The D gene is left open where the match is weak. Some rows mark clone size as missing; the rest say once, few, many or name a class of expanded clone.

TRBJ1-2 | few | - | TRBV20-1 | TGCAGTGCCGGACCGGACAGAAACTATGGCTACACCTTC | CSAGPDRNYGYTF
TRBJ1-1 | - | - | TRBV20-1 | TGCAGTGCCCTACAAACAGCAGACACTGAAGCTTTCTTT | CSALQTADTEAFF
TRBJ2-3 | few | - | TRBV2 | TGTGCAGCTGGGGGGGCTCGCACAGATACGCAGTATTTT | CAAGGARTDTQYF
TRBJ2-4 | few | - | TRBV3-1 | TGTGCCAGCAGCCAAGTAGCAGGGCTAGGCAAAAACATTCAGTACTTC | CASSQVAGLGKNIQYF
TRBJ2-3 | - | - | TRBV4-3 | TGCGCCAGCAGCCACGCAACCCTGAGCACAGATACGCAGTATTTT | CASSHATLSTDTQYF
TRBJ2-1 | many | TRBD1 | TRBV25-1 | TGTGCCAGCAGTACAGGGGTCCTCCATAATGAGCAGTTCTTC | CASSTGVLHNEQFF
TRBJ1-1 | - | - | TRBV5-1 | TGCGCCAGCAGCTTCTCAGGTGCCGGGAACACTGAAGCTTTCTTT | CASSFSGAGNTEAFF
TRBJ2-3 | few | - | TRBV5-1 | TGCGCCAGCAGCCACTATGGCGGGCAGGGTAGCACAGATACGCAGTATTTT | CASSHYGGQGSTDTQYF
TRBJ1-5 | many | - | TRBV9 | TGTGCCAGCAGCGTAGATTATACTCAGCCCCAGCATTTT | CASSVDYTQPQHF
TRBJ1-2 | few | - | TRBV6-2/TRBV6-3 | TGTGCCAGCAGTTACTCGCTTGAGGGAACTGGCTACACCTTC | CASSYSLEGTGYTF
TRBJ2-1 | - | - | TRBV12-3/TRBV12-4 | TGTGCCAGCCGAAACCAAAGGGGTTACAATGAGCAGTTCTTC | CASRNQRGYNEQFF
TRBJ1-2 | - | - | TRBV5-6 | TGTGCCAGCAGCTTACCTGGCGGGGAGTCCTACTATGGCTACACCTTC | CASSLPGGESYYGYTF
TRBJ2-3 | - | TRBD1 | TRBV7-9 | TGTGCCAGCAGCCTCACAGGGGGCGGGGGCACAGATACGCAGTATTTT | CASSLTGGGGTDTQYF
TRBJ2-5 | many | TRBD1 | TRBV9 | TGTGCCAGCAGCGTGGGGACAGCGCAAGAGACCCAGTACTTC | CASSVGTAQETQYF
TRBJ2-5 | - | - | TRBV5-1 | TGCGCCAGCAGCCTAAATGGGGTCCGGGAGACCCAGTACTTC | CASSLNGVRETQYF
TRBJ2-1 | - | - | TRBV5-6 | TGTGCCAGCAGCTTGTTCAGCGCTAATGAGCAGTTCTTC | CASSLFSANEQFF
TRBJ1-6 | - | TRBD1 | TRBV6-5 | TGTGCCAGCAGCGGACAGGGGGATTCACCCCTCCACTTT | CASSGQGDSPLHF
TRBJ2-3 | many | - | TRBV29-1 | TGCAGCGCCGGACTTGATACGCAGTATTTT | CSAGLDTQYF
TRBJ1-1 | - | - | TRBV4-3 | TGCGCCAGCAGCCAAGATACAGGGCCCGACACTGAAGCTTTCTTT | CASSQDTGPDTEAFF
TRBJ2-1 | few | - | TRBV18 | TGTGCCAGCTCACCGGGAGACACCAATGAGCAGTTCTTC | CASSPGDTNEQFF
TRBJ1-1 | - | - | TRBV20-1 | TGCAGGAGCATTCGGCCCCCTGAAGCTTTCTTT | CRSIRPPEAFF
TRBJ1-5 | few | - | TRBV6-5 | TGTGCCAGCACCACGCAGGGTAGACAGCCCCAGCATTTT | CASTTQGRQPQHF
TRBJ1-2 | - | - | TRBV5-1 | TGCGCCAGCAGCTTGGATACAGGGTCTCACTATGGCTACACCTTC | CASSLDTGSHYGYTF
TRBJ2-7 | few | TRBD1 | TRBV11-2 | TGTGCCAGCAGCTTAGCTGGGACAGGGGGCCATTACGAGCAGTACTTC | CASSLAGTGGHYEQYF
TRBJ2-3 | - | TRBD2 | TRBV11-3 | TGTGCCAGCAGCGCGCGGGGGGGCGCAGATACGCAGTATTTT | CASSARGGADTQYF
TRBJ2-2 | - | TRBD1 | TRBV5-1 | TGCGCCAGCAGCTCCGGGACAGGGGTCACCGGGGAGCTGTTTTTT | CASSSGTGVTGELFF
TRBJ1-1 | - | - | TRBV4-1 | TGCGCCAGCAGCCAAGACGGAGGGCGTCCTGAAGCTTTCTTT | CASSQDGGRPEAFF
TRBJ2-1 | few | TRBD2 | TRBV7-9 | TGTGCCAGCAGCTTACTAGCGGGGGGCTCCTACAATGAGCAGTTCTTC | CASSLLAGGSYNEQFF
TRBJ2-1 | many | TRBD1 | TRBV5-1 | TGCGCCAGCGGACAGGGATCCTACAATGAGCAGTTCTTC | CASGQGSYNEQFF
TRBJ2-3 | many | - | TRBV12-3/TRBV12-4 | TGTGCCAGCAGTTTACGGGATACGCAGTATTTT | CASSLRDTQYF
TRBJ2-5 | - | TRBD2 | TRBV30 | TGTGCCTGGGACACTAGCGGGGGGGCAACCCAGTACTTC | CAWDTSGGATQYF
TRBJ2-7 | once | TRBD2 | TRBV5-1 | TGCGCCAGCAGCCGGTTGGGAGGGGATATTTCCTACGAGCAGTACTTC | CASSRLGGDISYEQYF
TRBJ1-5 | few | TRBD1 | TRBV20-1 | TGCAGTGCTAGAAAGGACAGGGGGGGCAATCAGCCCCAGCATTTT | CSARKDRGGNQPQHF
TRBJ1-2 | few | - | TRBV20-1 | TGCAGTGCTGGGGACTTCAACTATGGCTACACCTTC | CSAGDFNYGYTF
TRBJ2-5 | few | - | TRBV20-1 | TGCAGTGCTAGAGGATTTGTAGAGCGAGAGACCCAGTACTTC | CSARGFVERETQYF
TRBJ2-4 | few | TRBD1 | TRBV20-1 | TGCAGTGCTAGAACTCCCGGGACAGGGAAGAACATTCAGTACTTC | CSARTPGTGKNIQYF
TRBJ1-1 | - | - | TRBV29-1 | TGCAGCGTCACGGGGACACAGAACACTGAAGCTTTCTTT | CSVTGTQNTEAFF
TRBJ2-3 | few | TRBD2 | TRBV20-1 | TGCAGTGCTACCATAGCGGGGGGGCGCGCAGATACGCAGTATTTT | CSATIAGGRADTQYF
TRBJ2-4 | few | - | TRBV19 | TGTGCCAGTAGTCCCCCGGGGCAGGGCAGGGACATTCAGTACTTC | CASSPPGQGRDIQYF
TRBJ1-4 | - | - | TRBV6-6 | TGTGCCAGCGGGGAGGTAAAACTGTTTTTT | CASGEVKLFF
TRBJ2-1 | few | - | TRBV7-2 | TGTGCCAGCAGCTTAGTCAAAAGGCAGGATGAGCAGTTCTTC | CASSLVKRQDEQFF
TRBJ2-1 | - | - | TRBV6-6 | TGTGCCAGCAGTCGGTTCTCAGACGCGTCTGCTCAAAGGGCCTACAATGAGCAGTTCTTC | CASSRFSDASAQRAYNEQFF
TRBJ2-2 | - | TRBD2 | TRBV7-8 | TGTGCCAGCAGCTTTGCTCGTCCGGGACTAGCGGATACCGGGGAGCTGTTTTTT | CASSFARPGLADTGELFF
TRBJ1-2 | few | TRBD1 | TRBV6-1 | TGTGCCAGCAGTTGGGGACAGGGTTTGAGCTATGGCTACACCTTC | CASSWGQGLSYGYTF
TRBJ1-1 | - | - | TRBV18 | TGTGCCAGCTCACCAAGGCTGGACGGATTGAGCACTGAAGCTTTCTTT | CASSPRLDGLSTEAFF